This paragraph covers one T cell receptor beta chain sequence. This clonotype was seen more than once but under ten times. Its antigen is not yet known. Base qualities are not at hand, and no much larger clone is one base apart. This sample is part of a study of blood T cells in healthy people across ages (dated by TCRdb to about 2015). General notes on the study: Template switching captured roughly one uniquely barcoded TCR beta cDNA molecule per two T cells in model experiments. Donors were grouped into four age groups: young (average roughly 16 years), middle-aged (about 40), aged (about 59) and long-lived (approximately 75). The study analyzed two additional independent replicas of 1 million unique cDNA reads from the same blood draw for two donors, one aged 18 to 30 and one aged 80 or older. To track age-related changes in TCR beta repertoire diversity, the study relied on deep sequencing normalized with unique cDNA molecular identifiers. To avoid experimental bias, donors of different ages were randomly spread across the sequencing lanes.

Study-wide findings and limitations: Estimates of total diversity based on one million sequenced T cells were considered lower bounds and underestimates. Observed TCR beta diversity per million T cells fell roughly linearly with age, and a significant reduction was already apparent by age around 40. Conclusive comparison of naive and antigen-experienced compartments was prevented by the profiling of bulk unsorted PBMCs. A strong correlation was found between observed TCR beta diversity and the percentage of naive T cells measured by flow cytometry. Compared with the aged group, more naive CD4+ T cells, fewer expanded clones and increased TCR diversity were shown by the long-lived group, suggesting age selection. Because donor CMV infection status was unknown, age-related changes in expanded clonotypes were potentially confounded.

The library was generated by 5' RACE. The run used an Illumina HiSeq 2500. A second PCR of roughly 7 to 11 cycles was performed with a sample-barcoded 5' primer and a J-beta primer mix. Each TCR beta cDNA molecule received a unique molecular identifier from a template-switch 5' adaptor carrying 12 random nucleotides. Each sample yielded at least 3 million CDR3-containing paired-end reads. The Mint cDNA synthesis kit, primed by a TRBC-specific oligonucleotide, was used to synthesize first-strand cDNA from all RNA. After uracil-DNA glycosylase treatment, a first 18-cycle PCR used universal primers M1SS and BC2_uni_R on all cDNA. Processing in the source paper ran as follows. For normalization, 1 million high-quality reads were randomly selected from each sample, with every read carrying a distinct molecular identifier. Reads with shared molecular identifiers were discarded instead of being binned into consensus sequences. MiTCR, set to a Q25 quality threshold and the strictest error-elimination algorithm, was used for CDR3 identification, clonotype clustering and error correction. A nonparametric unseen species model with Euler transformation was used to estimate a lower bound on total TCR beta diversity. TCRdb reprocessed the public reads (quality trimming at Q25 with fastp, clone calling with MiXCR) and kept in-frame beta chains. A single entry per CDR3 protein holds the most common genes and DNA from its merged rows. It is TCRdb's table, rather than the study itself, that gives the V and J calls and clone size. The sample data list hundreds of thousands of distinct CDR3 sequences, and 32% of these were observed just once. The ten largest clones represent 15% to 19% of the sample.

The donors were around 39 Caucasian individuals from Russia, aged 6 to 90 years, who were systemically healthy. Ten milliliters of peripheral blood were drawn from each donor into EDTA-treated Vacutainer tubes. PBMCs were isolated by Ficoll-Paque density-gradient centrifugation, with at least 6 million obtained per sample. Trizol reagent was used to extract total RNA from PBMCs, with at least 5.5 micrograms per sample. For every donor, flow cytometry on a PBMC aliquot measured the percentage of naive CD45RAhigh/CD27high T cells. Sample: blood. The source is a woman older than 75 in good health. Donor details come from another sample of the same person, matched by shared clones.

The CDR3 here reads CSARVAGSSGANVLTF. The DNA reads as follows: TGCAGTGCTAGGGTAGCGGGGTCCTCTGGGGCCAACGTCCTGACTTTC. The V and J genes are TRBV20-1 and TRBJ2-6, with TRBD2 matching 8 junction bases. The germline V end is reduced by 3 bases and the J end by 0 bases; junction bases left unmatched: 4. From cysteine to phenylalanine, the CDR3 is 16 amino acids long. Solely the CDR3 DNA is kept, with 48 bases framed from the first base. The CDR1 and CDR2 encoded by the germline V gene (reference sequence) are DFQATT and SNEGSKA.